This T cell receptor beta chain was documented in a study of cytomegalovirus exposure and HLA in healthy donors. Study as a whole: The use of the same platform for the 95 to 150 validation repertoires and the 550 to 850 first-cohort repertoires was reported by a later analysis.

The assay was immunoSEQ multiplex PCR, and TCRdb's table has in-frame clones only and misses some. The table includes around 300,000 clones, 86% detected once. Trimming removed 1 base at V and 0 bases at J, with 7 bases between. Germline assignment: CDR1 GTSNPN and CDR2 SVGIG (reference sequence). The CDR3 is made up of 14 amino acids. The genes are TRBV30 and TRBJ1-5; D remains unclear. The sequence was obtained from a woman between 18 and 30 years old in good health and CMV-seronegative. Specimen: PBMCs. CDR3 amino acids: CAWSARYSNQPQHF. CDR3 DNA: TGTGCCTGGAGTGCTAGATATAGCAATCAGCCCCAGCATTTT.